This T cell receptor (beta chain) was sequenced in a study of regulatory T cells in long-lasting Graves disease. HTBI primers from iRepertoire and Arm-PCR of CDR3 regions yielded the TCR beta libraries. TCRdb itself ran the multiplex PCR reads through MiXCR, one entry per CDR3 protein. The table lists 300,000 to 400,000 distinct CDR3 sequences, roughly 17% of them singletons. Study-level results: There were preferences for TRBV28, TRBJ1-2 and TRBJ2-5 in persistent disease. Persistent Graves' disease cases displayed lower TCR diversity than newly diagnosed ones. Those with persistent disease had in common more public clonotypes (roughly 3,000) than new patients (roughly 1,000).

V shed 0 bases, J shed 6 bases, and the junction held 5 bases outside the gene matches. The CDR3 has 15 residues. This clonotype appeared many times. The target antigen is unknown. The time point is: newly diagnosed GD, antithyroid drugs for less than 3 months. Extracted RNA from PBMCs served as the source of the TCR library. A further study also used this sample, focusing on T cells in Graves' hyperthyroidism and ophthalmopathy. This second study says: Researchers found most expanded thyroid clonotypes above 0.001 in blood as well.

This receptor was taken from a middle-aged man with Graves disease. The source was peripheral blood mononuclear cells (PBMCs), collected at new diagnosis, from a patient treated with antithyroid drugs. The chain couples TRBV12-3 or TRBV12-4 to TRBJ2-7; 10 bases fit TRBD2. The CDR3 is CASSLALASGGEQYF. Written as DNA, the CDR3 is TGTGCCAGCAGTTTAGCGCTCGCTAGCGGGGGCGAGCAGTACTTC.